This entry features one T cell receptor (beta chain) sequence. This specimen belongs to a study of blood T cell repertoires in COVID-19. Overall study context: The United States, Italy and Spain were the sources of the acute and convalescent COVID-19 samples. From T cells, B-cell-depleted T cells, or PBMCs came the material, which was cDNA or gDNA.

In the study's own analysis: Amplification from reference gene primers served as the basis for estimated nucleated cell counts. The method was immunoSEQ multiplex PCR; TCRdb's version includes in-frame clones alone and lacks a portion of them. Clonal size and the V and J genes are those of that table, whereas D and trimming came from the DNA. The sample shows some 150,000 clones, around 91% of them seen only once. J gave up 3 bases and V 2 bases, and 3 bases lay outside the gene matches. Germline CDR1 is LGHNT and CDR2 is FRNRAP. The CDR3 runs 14 residues. J is TRBJ2-7 and V is TRBV12-5; 8 bases align to TRBD1. The sample was peripheral blood. This receptor was obtained from a woman aged 40 to 50 with acute or convalescent COVID-19. The CDR3 DNA sequence: TGTGCTAGTGGTTTGAGAGGACAGGGCTACGAGCAGTACTTC. It encodes CASGLRGQGYEQYF.